This TCR beta chain was recorded in a study of blood T cell repertoires in COVID-19. The table came from immunoSEQ multiplex PCR; TCRdb's copy has only in-frame clones and leaves some out. The sample records 130,000 to 150,000 clones, approximately 81% being singletons. Germline CDR1 is MNHNY and CDR2 is SVGAGI (reference sequence). This CDR3 region has 12 residues. The ends were cut back, 7 bases at V and 3 bases at J, with 9 bases in the middle. The sequencing sample was made of peripheral blood. The TCR was taken from a human donor in a cohort sampled during active COVID-19. V and J are TRBV6-6 and TRBJ1-1, with D possibly being TRBD1 (5 bases). Written as DNA, the CDR3 is TGTGCCAGCATCCGGGGGGACACTGAAGCTTTCTTT. The encoded protein is CASIRGDTEAFF.